This T cell receptor (beta chain) was profiled in a study of radiation and T cells in renal cell carcinoma. V was pared by 0 bases and J by 1 base, with 7 bases between. Germline V CDR1 and CDR2: SGHRS, YFSETQ. The CDR3 has 14 amino acids. Clones were sequenced by immunoSEQ multiplex PCR, and TCRdb holds only the in-frame ones, with some missing. Of about 120,000 clones listed, around 81% are singletons. General study points: In blood, top tumor clones expanded by 2 weeks, shrinking by 4. Baseline intratumoral clonotype presence is unknown without pretreatment biopsies.

Regarding this clone: Its matching antigen is unknown.

Time point noted: blood 2 weeks post-SBRT. Stated treatment: 15 Gy SBRT to primary tumor, nephrectomy 4 weeks later. Clear cell pathology was present in this patient's renal cell carcinoma. This receptor was identified in a middle-aged man with renal cell carcinoma. The sequencing used blood, collected from a patient whose treatment included radiotherapy and nephrectomy. The chain is built from TRBV5-1 and TRBJ1-1; TRBD1 might be the D (5 bases). CDR3 sequence reads: CASSLDRQNTEAFF. CDR3 bases: TGCGCCAGCAGCTTGGACAGGCAGAACACTGAAGCTTTCTTT.